The 25 T cell receptor beta chains in this list originate from one sample, sequenced in a study of siplizumab effects on memory and regulatory T cells. Repertoires were generated with immunoSEQ multiplex PCR, while TCRdb's copy carries only in-frame clones and drops some. The sample shows about 100,000 clones, approximately 94% of them seen only once. Sequences were obtained from non-Treg CD4+ T cells sorted from blood. The receptors here all came from a human donor in good health.

This sequence joins TRBV7-9 and TRBJ2-4; a possible D gene is TRBD2 (6 bases). This CDR3 region has 19 residues. CDR1 is SEHNR and CDR2 is FQNEAQ in the germline V gene (reference sequence). Trimming removed 3 bases from V and 0 bases from J, with 21 bases in between. CDR3: CASSLGLPGDSIAKNIQYF. In DNA form, the CDR3 reads TGTGCCAGCAGCTTGGGTTTACCGGGAGACTCAATAGCCAAAAACATTCAGTACTTC.

Concerning this clone itself: The sample carries other DNA sequences with the same CDR3. The chain links TRBV6-1 to TRBJ1-3; D call uncertain. CDR3 size: 11 residues. V lost 8 bases, J lost 3 bases, and 5 bases lay in between. The V gene's germline CDR1 is MNHNS and CDR2 SASEGT. CDR3 coding DNA: TGTGCCAGCTCGGTTGGAAACACCATATATTTT. Amino acids: CASSVGNTIYF.

The chain uses TRBV6-5 and TRBJ2-7; D tentatively fits TRBD1 or TRBD2 (5 bases each). Trimming left V 0 bases short and J 9 bases short, with 15 bases between. The CDR3 runs 14 residues. The germline V gene encodes CDR1 MNHEY and CDR2 SVGAGI. The CDR3 loop is CASSYSPKGTGQYF. The CDR3, as DNA: TGTGCCAGCAGTTACTCCCCTAAAGGGACCGGGCAGTACTTC.

The chain recombines TRBV6-5 with TRBJ2-3, with 9 positions matching TRBD2. Germline V gives CDR1 MNHEY, CDR2 SVGAGI. With 5 bases clipped from V and 4 bases from J, the junction kept 7 bases outside the gene matches. This CDR3 comprises 15 residues. CDR3 loop: CASSGKREDPDTQYF. The CDR3 nucleotides read TGTGCCAGCAGTGGGAAGCGGGAGGATCCAGATACGCAGTATTTT.

The V and J genes are TRBV9 and TRBJ1-5; TRBD1 matches at 10 bases. CDR1 and CDR2 (germline): SGDLS, YYNGEE. The CDR3 runs 18 residues. The J segment lost 5 bases and the V segment lost 3 bases, leaving 14 bases of the junction unmatched. The CDR3 here is CASSATPSDRGRHQPQHF. Written as DNA, the CDR3 is TGTGCCAGCAGCGCAACACCGTCCGACAGGGGGCGTCATCAGCCCCAGCATTTT. The complete variable domain, with remaining parts taken from reference TRBV9 and TRBJ1-5, reads DSGVTQTPKHLITATGQRVTLRCSPRSGDLSVYWYQQSLDQGLQFLIQYYNGEERAKGNILERFSAQQFPDLHSELNLSSLELGDSALYFCASSATPSDRGRHQPQHFGDGTRLSIL.

This chain joins TRBV2 and TRBJ1-2, with D hard to call. The CDR3 consists of 13 residues. V was pared by 4 bases and J by 1 base, with 7 bases between. The germline CDR1 and CDR2 sequences are SNHLY and FYNNEI. The CDR3 region has the DNA TGTGCCAGCAGTGTGCTGGTTAACTATGGCTACACCTTC. Amino acid sequence: CASSVLVNYGYTF.

J is TRBJ2-5 and V is TRBV7-2; D may be TRBD1 (6 bases). The CDR3 spans 15 residues. Germline lookup yields CDR1 SGHTA and CDR2 FQGNSA. V lost 4 bases and J 5 bases, leaving 17 bases between the germline ends. The CDR3 loop reads CASSSPTGLRETQYF. Written as DNA, the CDR3 is TGTGCCAGCAGCTCCCCGACAGGTTTACGGGAGACCCAGTACTTC.

This chain joins TRBV13 and TRBJ2-2; 7 bases are a match to TRBD1. CDR3 length equals 16 residues. Per the germline V gene, CDR1 is PRHDT and CDR2 is FYEKMQ (reference sequence). With V trimmed by 0 bases and J by 1 base, 2 bases remained unmatched. CDR3 sequence (DNA): TGTGCCAGCAGCTTAGGTAACAGGGGGAACACCGGGGAGCTGTTTTTT. Amino acid sequence: CASSLGNRGNTGELFF.

The genes are TRBV5-4 and TRBJ2-2; D not resolved. The ends were cut back, 0 bases at V and 4 bases at J, with 13 bases in the middle. The CDR3 has 16 amino acids. CDR1 and CDR2 (germline): SGHNT, YYREEE (reference sequence). CDR3 sequence: CASSLGGIAGTGELFF. The DNA for the CDR3 is TGTGCCAGCAGCTTGGGGGGAATAGCCGGCACCGGGGAGCTGTTTTTT.

V is TRBV4-1 and J is TRBJ1-4, with D uncertain. The V gene's germline CDR1 is MGHRA and CDR2 YSYEKL. The CDR3 covers 15 residues. V lost 0 bases to trimming and J lost 1 base, with 6 bases between them. Written as DNA, the CDR3 is TGCGCCAGCAGCCAAGAGGTGATAACTAATGAAAAACTGTTTTTT. Translating it yields CASSQEVITNEKLFF.

DNA for the CDR3: TGCGCCAGCAGCTCCTCCATAGCGGGAGGAAGCACAGATACGCAGTATTTT. It encodes CASSSSIAGGSTDTQYF. The chain links TRBV5-1 to TRBJ2-3; 10 nucleotides agree with TRBD2. CDR3 length: 17 residues. V shed 3 bases, J shed 0 bases, and the junction held 7 bases outside the gene matches. CDR1 and CDR2 from the germline V gene are SGHRS and YFSETQ.

The V and J genes are TRBV19 and TRBJ2-1; D perhaps matches TRBD2 (6 bases). There are 15 residues in the CDR3. Between the trimmed V and J ends, which lost 4 bases and 4 bases, there was a span of 14 bases. Per germline, CDR1 LNHDA and CDR2 SQIVND (reference sequence). CDR3 protein: CASSTTGTRYNEQFF. As DNA, the CDR3 is TGTGCCAGTAGTACTACCGGGACTCGTTACAATGAGCAGTTCTTC.

This clone was counted a single time. The V gene is TRBV28, the J gene TRBJ1-3; D remains unclear. Deletions cut 6 bases from V and 1 base from J, with 10 bases between. This CDR3 contains 14 residues. Per the germline V gene, CDR1 is MDHEN and CDR2 is SYDVKM. The CDR3 DNA is TGTGCCAGCAGGGCCGGAGGATCTGGAAACACCATATATTTT. This sequence encodes CASRAGGSGNTIYF.

The V gene is TRBV15, the J gene TRBJ2-1, with D unresolved. Germline values: CDR1 LNHNV, CDR2 YYDKDF (reference sequence). This CDR3 is built from 16 residues. Trimming cost V 1 base and J 0 bases, with 10 bases left between them. CDR3 amino acids: CATSRALSSSYNEQFF. The CDR3 DNA reads as TGTGCCACCAGCAGAGCGTTATCAAGCTCCTACAATGAGCAGTTCTTC.

The chain links TRBV6-5 to TRBJ2-7; 9 bases map to TRBD1. The J segment lost 5 bases and the V segment lost 6 bases, leaving 5 bases of the junction unmatched. The V gene's germline CDR1 is MNHEY and CDR2 SVGAGI. This CDR3 has 13 residues. CDR3 loop: CASRTGQGNEQYF. The CDR3 DNA is TGTGCCAGCAGGACGGGACAGGGCAACGAGCAGTACTTC.

The chain recombines TRBV5-6 with TRBJ2-5, with 7 bases fitting TRBD2. V gave up 4 bases and J gave up 4 bases; unmatched junction bases: 7. Germline CDR1 and CDR2: SGHDT and YYEEEE. The CDR3 length is 14 residues. CDR3 sequence: CASSPSGMGETQYF. Written as DNA, the CDR3 is TGTGCCAGCAGCCCCAGCGGGATGGGAGAGACCCAGTACTTC.

This clone was detected only a few times. The chain recombines TRBV4-1 with TRBJ2-2; D remains ambiguous. CDR3 length: 14 residues. From germline, CDR1 is MGHRA and CDR2 YSYEKL. V gave up 0 bases and J gave up 5 bases, with 7 bases separating them. The CDR3 DNA follows: TGCGCCAGCAGCCAAGATGTCAATACCGGGGAGCTGTTTTTT. Translation: CASSQDVNTGELFF.

In its sample, this clone was seen once. The same CDR3 arises from other DNA sequences in this sample as well. The chain recombines TRBV5-1 with TRBJ2-3; 10 positions match TRBD1. V gave up 1 base and J gave up 7 bases; unmatched junction bases: 12. The CDR3 spans 17 residues. CDR1 SGHRS and CDR2 YFSETQ come from the germline V gene. CDR3 DNA: TGCGCCAGCAGCTTGTACATCTCTCGGGACAGGGGAAATACGCAGTATTTT. Translation gives CASSLYISRDRGNTQYF. Complete variable domain (other parts from reference TRBV5-1 and TRBJ2-3): KAGVTQTPRYLIKTRGQQVTLSCSPISGHRSVSWYQQTPGQGLQFLFEYFSETQRNKGNFPGRFSGRQFSNSRSEMNVSTLELGDSALYLCASSLYISRDRGNTQYFGPGTRLTVL.

The rearrangement links TRBV10-2 to TRBJ2-7; D unresolved. Germline CDR1 is WSHSY and CDR2 is SAAADI. There are 14 residues in the CDR3. V lost 10 bases and J 4 bases, leaving 20 bases between the germline ends. CDR3 residues: CATHMGSLLYEQYF. In DNA form, the CDR3 reads TGCGCCACCCATATGGGCAGTCTTCTTTACGAGCAGTACTTC.

The chain couples TRBV11-3 to TRBJ2-2; 10 bases agree with TRBD2. Trimming cost V 5 bases and J 2 bases; bases outside gene matches: 8. The CDR3 runs 17 residues. The germline gives CDR1 SGHNT, CDR2 YENEEA. CDR3 in DNA: TGTGCCAGCAGCCCCTCCTCTAGCGGGGGAAACACCGGGGAGCTGTTTTTT. This encodes CASSPSSSGGNTGELFF. Supplemented by reference TRBV11-3 and TRBJ2-2, the full variable domain reads EAGVVQSPRYKIIEKKQPVAFWCNPISGHNTLYWYLQNLGQGPELLIRYENEEAVDDSQLPKDRFSAERLKGVDSTLKIQPAELGDSAVYLCASSPSSSGGNTGELFFGEGSRLTVL.

The J gene is TRBJ2-1, the V gene TRBV30; D may correspond to TRBD1 or TRBD2 (5 bases each). Trimming took 0 bases from V and 8 from J, leaving 17 bases between them. Germline V gives CDR1 GTSNPN, CDR2 SVGIG (reference sequence). The CDR3 spans 15 residues. Here the CDR3 reads CAWSVQEGGRDEQFF. As DNA, the CDR3 is TGTGCCTGGAGTGTACAGGAAGGAGGCAGGGATGAGCAGTTCTTC.

The rearrangement uses TRBV9 and TRBJ2-5, with TRBD2 identical over 11 bases. This CDR3 has 16 residues. CDR1 SGDLS and CDR2 YYNGEE come from the germline V gene. V dropped 1 base and J dropped 5; count of bases not matched to a gene: 7. The CDR3 reads CASSVHGTSGGETQYF. As DNA, the CDR3 is TGTGCCAGCAGCGTACACGGGACTAGCGGCGGGGAGACCCAGTACTTC.

This chain connects TRBV5-4 to TRBJ2-2, with D maybe TRBD2 (6 bases). Deletions cut 4 bases from V and 1 base from J, with 14 bases between. The CDR3 has 16 residues. Looked up from germline, CDR1 is SGHNT and CDR2 is YYREEE (reference sequence). The CDR3 reads CASSPPRERNTGELFF. The CDR3 nucleotides are TGTGCCAGCAGCCCCCCCCGGGAGCGGAACACCGGGGAGCTGTTTTTT.

CDR3 sequence: CASSLLATGSAESTDTQYF. In nucleotides, the CDR3 is TGTGCCAGCAGCTTGTTGGCCACCGGGAGTGCCGAAAGCACAGATACGCAGTATTTT. This sequence joins TRBV5-4 and TRBJ2-3; a possible D gene is TRBD2 (6 bases). CDR3 size: 19 residues. V lost 1 base, J lost 0 bases, and 21 bases lay in between. Germline lookup yields CDR1 SGHNT and CDR2 YYREEE (reference sequence).

The chain uses TRBV19 and TRBJ2-7; D is possibly TRBD2 (6 bases). The CDR3 totals 17 residues. Germline CDR1 reads LNHDA; CDR2 reads SQIVND (reference sequence). With 7 bases removed from V and 4 bases from J, the gap between germline ends came to 26 bases. For the CDR3, the DNA is TGTGCCAGTACCCTCAGCTACTCCTGGCGGGGAGATTACGAGCAGTACTTC. It specifies CASTLSYSWRGDYEQYF.